Each of the 10 T cell receptor beta chains below was sequenced from the same sample in a study of T cells after yellow fever vaccination. TCRdb analysed the 5' RACE reads with MiXCR anew, one entry per CDR3 protein. The data contain some 150,000 distinct CDR3 sequences, 9.3% of them singletons. Sample: CD8+ T cells sorted from PBMCs, taken 45 days after the yellow fever booster vaccination. The receptor source for this set is a man aged 18 to 35 who received the YFV17D yellow fever vaccine.

This clonotype appeared a few times. V usage is TRBV11-2 and J usage is TRBJ2-7; D is undetermined. Trimming took off 5 bases at V and 0 bases at J, with 8 bases between the two ends. CDR3 length: 13 residues. Germline lookup yields CDR1 SGHAT and CDR2 FQNNGV. The CDR3, as DNA: TGTGCCAGCAGCCTCAGGAGCTCCTACGAGCAGTACGTC. Protein product: CASSLRSSYEQYV.

This clonotype turned up a few times. The V call is TRBV5-1, the J call TRBJ2-3; no clear D gene. V lost 5 bases to trimming and J lost 7 bases, with 14 bases between them. CDR3 length: 13 residues. Germline V gene sequence: CDR1 SGHRS, CDR2 YFSETQ. As DNA, the CDR3 is TGCGCCAGCAGTATTAGCTCGGGTAATACGCAGTATTTT. Its translation: CASSISSGNTQYF. The full variable domain, rest sourced from reference TRBV5-1 and TRBJ2-3, is KAGVTQTPRYLIKTRGQQVTLSCSPISGHRSVSWYQQTPGQGLQFLFEYFSETQRNKGNFPGRFSGRQFSNSRSEMNVSTLELGDSALYLCASSISSGNTQYFGPGTRLTVL.

The chain joins TRBV2 to TRBJ2-3; D is unresolved. The CDR3 runs 15 residues. The germline CDR1 and CDR2 sequences are SNHLY and FYNNEI. The V and J ends lost 1 base and 2 bases respectively, with 10 bases between them. The CDR3: CASSEGPKVTDTQYF. The CDR3 DNA reads TGTGCCAGCAGTGAAGGGCCAAAGGTCACAGATACGCAGTATTTT.

In its sample, this clonotype was seen many times. The chain joins TRBV7-9 to TRBJ2-5, with D possibly TRBD1 on 6 matching bases. CDR3 size: 16 residues. The V end was cut by 0 bases, the J end by 1 base, with 12 bases between. Per the germline V gene, CDR1 is SEHNR and CDR2 is FQNEAQ (reference sequence). The DNA of the CDR3 is TGTGCCAGCAGCTTAGCGGGGGCCATCCTCCAAGAGACCCAGTACTTC. Translating it yields CASSLAGAILQETQYF.

The chain couples TRBV15 to TRBJ1-5; D ambiguous. The CDR3 totals 14 residues. V lost 0 bases to trimming and J lost 0 bases, with 3 bases between them. The V gene's germline CDR1 is LNHNV and CDR2 YYDKDF (reference sequence). CDR3 in amino acids: CATSRDLSNQPQHF. The CDR3, as DNA: TGTGCCACCAGCAGAGACCTTAGCAATCAGCCCCAGCATTTT.

The chain employs TRBV27 and TRBJ2-5, with 7 bases aligning to TRBD2. The ends lost 0 bases at V and 7 bases at J; junction bases unmatched: 5. Germline CDR1 is MNHEY and CDR2 is SMNVEV (reference sequence). This CDR3 has 14 residues. CDR3 sequence (DNA): TGTGCCAGCAGTTTATCGAGGGGAGGGTCGACCCAGTACTTC. It translates to CASSLSRGGSTQYF.

This clonotype was counted ten times or more. The genes are TRBV10-3 and TRBJ2-3, with TRBD1 matching over 7 bases. With 8 bases clipped from V and 4 bases from J, the junction kept 6 bases outside the gene matches. This CDR3 region has 13 residues. CDR1 and CDR2 (germline): ENHRY, SYGVKD. The CDR3 nucleotides read TGTGCCATCGAAGGGGACAGTCCAGATACGCAGTATTTT. Its translation: CAIEGDSPDTQYF.

V usage is TRBV21-1 and J usage is TRBJ2-7; TRBD1, the table's D call, lacks a check against the DNA. TRBV21-1 is deemed a pseudogene. The CDR3 totals 15 residues. CDR3 sequence (DNA): TGTGCCAGCAGCAGTTTGGGTACAGGGGTCCACGAGCAGTACGTC. It is translated as CASSSLGTGVHEQYV.

This chain connects TRBV5-1 to TRBJ2-2; 7 nucleotides align to TRBD1. V gave up 1 base and J gave up 4 bases; unmatched junction bases: 4. Looked up from germline, CDR1 is SGHRS and CDR2 is YFSETQ. CDR3 length equals 15 residues. The CDR3: CASSLWGQLTGELFF. The CDR3, as DNA: TGCGCCAGCAGCTTGTGGGGACAGCTCACCGGGGAGCTGTTTTTT.

Sample share makes this clonotype medium-sized. The CDR3 DNA reads as TGTGCCACCCGGGGCCGGAATGTTAGCTCCTACAATGAGCAGTTCTTC. It translates to CATRGRNVSSYNEQFF. J is TRBJ2-1 and V is TRBV24-1; D possibly matches TRBD1 or TRBD2 (5 bases each). Trimming left V 9 bases short and J 0 bases short, with 17 bases between. Per germline, CDR1 KGHDR and CDR2 SFDVKD. CDR3 size: 16 residues.